Each of the 5 T cell receptor beta chains below was sequenced from the same sample in a study of T cell responses to AZD1222 COVID-19 vaccine. Profiled with immunoSEQ multiplex PCR; TCRdb holds only in-frame clones, not every one. Among approximately 150,000 clones listed, about 91% were seen once. Sequenced here: peripheral blood, sampled on day 0 of AZD1222 vaccination. The receptor source for this set is an adult in good health.

This clone was counted a single time. V and J are TRBV19 and TRBJ1-3; 8 bases map to TRBD1. J was trimmed by 2 bases and V by 11 bases; bases with no gene match: 8. CDR1 is LNHDA and CDR2 is SQIVND in the germline V gene (reference sequence). The CDR3 is made up of 14 amino acids. CDR3 nucleotide sequence: TGTGCCCTCGGATCAGGGGGCCCTGGAAACACCATATATTTT. It translates to CALGSGGPGNTIYF.

V gene TRBV20-1 combines with J gene TRBJ1-1, with 7 nucleotides matching TRBD1. Germline CDR1 and CDR2: DFQATT and SNEGSKA (reference sequence). The CDR3 sequence is 11 residues long. Trimming took 4 bases from V and 7 from J; bases not matched to a gene: 3. The CDR3 DNA is TGCAGTGCTACAAGGACAGGTGAAGCTTTCTTT. This gives the protein CSATRTGEAFF.

A single count supports this clone. The V and J genes are TRBV19 and TRBJ1-2; the D gene is possibly TRBD1 (5 bases). The CDR3 sequence is 15 residues long. The germline V gene has CDR1 LNHDA and CDR2 SQIVND (reference sequence). The ends were cut back, 6 bases at V and 1 base at J, with 15 bases in the middle. The CDR3 region is CASRVQATLNYGYTF. CDR3 nucleotide sequence: TGTGCCAGTAGGGTACAGGCGACCCTTAACTATGGCTACACCTTC.

The chain couples TRBV4-2 to TRBJ1-2; perhaps TRBD1 as D (6 bases). The CDR3 extends over 14 amino acids. Trimming took off 1 base at V and 8 bases at J, with 14 bases between the two ends. Looked up from germline, CDR1 is LGHNA and CDR2 is YNFKEQ. In DNA form, the CDR3 reads TGTGCCAGCAGCCAAGCCGACAGGCCCTACGGCTACACCTTC. Amino acid sequence: CASSQADRPYGYTF.

This chain uses TRBV19 with TRBJ1-1, with D unclear. V lost 6 bases, J lost 1 base, and 12 bases lay in between. CDR1 and CDR2 from the germline V gene are LNHDA and SQIVND (reference sequence). The CDR3 contains 14 residues. CDR3 residues: CASSPPGKNTEAFF. The DNA of the CDR3 is TGTGCCAGTAGCCCTCCCGGGAAGAACACTGAAGCTTTCTTT.